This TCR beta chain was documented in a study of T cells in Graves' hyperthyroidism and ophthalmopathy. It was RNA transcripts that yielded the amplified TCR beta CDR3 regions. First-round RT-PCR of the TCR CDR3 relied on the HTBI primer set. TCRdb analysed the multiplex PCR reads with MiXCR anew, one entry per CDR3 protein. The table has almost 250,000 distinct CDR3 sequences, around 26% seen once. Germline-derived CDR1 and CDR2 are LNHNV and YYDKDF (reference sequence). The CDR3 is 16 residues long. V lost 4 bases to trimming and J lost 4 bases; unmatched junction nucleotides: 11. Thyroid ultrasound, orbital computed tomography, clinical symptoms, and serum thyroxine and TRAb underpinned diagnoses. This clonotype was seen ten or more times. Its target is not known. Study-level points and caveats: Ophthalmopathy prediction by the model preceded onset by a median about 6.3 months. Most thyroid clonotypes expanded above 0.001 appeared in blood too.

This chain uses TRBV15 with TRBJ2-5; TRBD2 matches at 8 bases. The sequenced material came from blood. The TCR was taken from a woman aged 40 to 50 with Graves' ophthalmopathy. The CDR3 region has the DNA TGTGCCACCAGCAAGGCTACGGGAGGGCCTTTAGAGACCCAGTACTTC. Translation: CATSKATGGPLETQYF.